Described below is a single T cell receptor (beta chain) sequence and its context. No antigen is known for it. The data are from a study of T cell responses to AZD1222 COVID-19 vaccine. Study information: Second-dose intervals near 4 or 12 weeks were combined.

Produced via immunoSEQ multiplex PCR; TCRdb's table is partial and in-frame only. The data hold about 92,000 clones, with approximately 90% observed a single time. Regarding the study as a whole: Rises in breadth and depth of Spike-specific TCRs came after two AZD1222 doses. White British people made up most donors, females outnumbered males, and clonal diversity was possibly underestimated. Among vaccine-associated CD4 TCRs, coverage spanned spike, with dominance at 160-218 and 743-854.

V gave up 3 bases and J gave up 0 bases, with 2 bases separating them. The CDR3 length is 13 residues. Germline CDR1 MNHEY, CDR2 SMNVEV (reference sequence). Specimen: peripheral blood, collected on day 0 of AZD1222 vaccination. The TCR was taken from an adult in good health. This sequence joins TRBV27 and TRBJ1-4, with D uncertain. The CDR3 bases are TGTGCCAGCAGTTTTGCAACTAATGAAAAACTGTTTTTT. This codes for CASSFATNEKLFF.